This T cell receptor (beta chain) is drawn from a study of identical twins. With no exceptions, donors were healthy Caucasians. CDR3 length: 16 amino acids. V gave up 2 bases and J gave up 1 base, with 12 bases separating them. The germline gives CDR1 SGHDT, CDR2 YYEEEE. The sample holds a few counts of this clonotype. Its antigen is currently unknown. General observations from the study: In drawing conclusions, the study used cross-sectional statistical analysis and did not follow the same donors. Compared with models, monozygotic twins showed more out-of-frame TCR alpha sharing.

Via MiXCR, TCRdb re-called the 5' RACE reads, giving one row per CDR3 protein. Altogether 220,000 or so distinct CDR3 sequences are present, roughly 7% being singletons, with the ten largest covering roughly 3.4%. A further study also used this sample, focusing on yellow fever vaccine responses in identical twins. As that report states: Reportedly, twins' vaccine T cell responses looked partly convergent and partly personalized.

The sample consisted of memory (CD45RO+) T cells sorted from blood. The rearrangement links TRBV5-6 to TRBJ2-2, with D perhaps matching TRBD2 (6 bases). The clonotype was recovered from a woman in her late teens or twenties in good health. The CDR3 DNA is TGTGCCAGCAGCTTCGGGGGTCACATGAACACCGGGGAGCTGTTTTTT. Its protein is CASSFGGHMNTGELFF.